This T cell receptor (beta chain) emerged from a study of cytomegalovirus exposure and HLA in healthy donors. Study results and caveats: The tendency of first-cohort TCR clusters to co-occur in the 120 or so validation repertoires was the finding of a later analysis.

CDR3 length equals 17 residues. V shed 1 base and J 5 bases; nucleotides not matched to a gene: 9. Looked up from germline, CDR1 is SGHRS and CDR2 is YFSETQ. In regard to this clone: What it recognizes is unknown.

The table came from immunoSEQ multiplex PCR; TCRdb's copy has only in-frame clones and leaves some out. The data contain over 45,000 clones, approximately 93% of them singletons. The specimen was PBMCs. V gene TRBV5-1 combines with J gene TRBJ2-5; TRBD2 matches at 12 bases. This sequence originates from a woman younger than 35 in good health and CMV-seronegative. The CDR3 nucleotides are TGCGCCAGCAGCTTGTTGGCTAGCGGGAGGGCCGGGGAGACCCAGTACTTC. Translated, it gives CASSLLASGRAGETQYF.